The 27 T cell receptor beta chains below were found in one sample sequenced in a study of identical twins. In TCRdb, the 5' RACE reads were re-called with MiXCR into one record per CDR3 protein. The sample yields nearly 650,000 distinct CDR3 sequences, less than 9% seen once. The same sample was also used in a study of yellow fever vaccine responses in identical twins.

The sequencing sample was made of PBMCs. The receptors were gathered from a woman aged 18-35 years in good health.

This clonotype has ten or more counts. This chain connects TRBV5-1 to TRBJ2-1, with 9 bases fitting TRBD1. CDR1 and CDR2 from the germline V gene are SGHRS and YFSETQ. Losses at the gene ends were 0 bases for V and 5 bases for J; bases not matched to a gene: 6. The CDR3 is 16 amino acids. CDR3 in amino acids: CASSLVGHRGHNEQFF. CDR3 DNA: TGCGCCAGCAGCTTGGTAGGCCACAGGGGGCACAATGAGCAGTTCTTC.

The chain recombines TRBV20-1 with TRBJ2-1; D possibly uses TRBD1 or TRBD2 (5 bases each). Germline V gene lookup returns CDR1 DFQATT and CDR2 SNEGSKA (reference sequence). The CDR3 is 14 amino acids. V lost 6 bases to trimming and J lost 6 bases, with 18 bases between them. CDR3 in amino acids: CSAQLGRAFNEQFF. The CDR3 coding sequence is TGCAGTGCCCAACTGGGGCGGGCCTTCAATGAGCAGTTCTTC.

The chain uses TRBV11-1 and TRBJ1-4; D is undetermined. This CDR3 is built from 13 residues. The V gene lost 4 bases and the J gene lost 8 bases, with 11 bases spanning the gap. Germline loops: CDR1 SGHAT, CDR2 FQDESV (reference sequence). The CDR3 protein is CASSSSSREKLFF. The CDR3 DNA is TGTGCCAGCAGCTCCTCGTCTCGGGAAAAACTGTTTTTT.

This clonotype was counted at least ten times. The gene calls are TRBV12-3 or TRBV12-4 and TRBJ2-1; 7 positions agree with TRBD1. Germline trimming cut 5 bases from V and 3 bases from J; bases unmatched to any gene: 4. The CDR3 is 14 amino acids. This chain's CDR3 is CASSLRQGYNEQFF. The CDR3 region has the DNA TGTGCCAGCAGTCTACGACAGGGCTACAATGAGCAGTTCTTC.

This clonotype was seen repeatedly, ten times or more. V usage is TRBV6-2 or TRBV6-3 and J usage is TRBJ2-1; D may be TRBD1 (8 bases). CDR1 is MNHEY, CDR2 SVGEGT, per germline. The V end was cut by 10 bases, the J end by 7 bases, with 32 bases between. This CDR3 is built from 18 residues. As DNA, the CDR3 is TGTGCCACCTATAGGACAGGGAGCGGGGTAGGGCGTCTGAATGAGCAGTTCTTC. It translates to CATYRTGSGVGRLNEQFF.

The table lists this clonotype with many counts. In DNA form, the CDR3 reads TGCAGTGCCAACTCGATAGGGGGTAGCACAGATACGCAGTATTTT. Translated: CSANSIGGSTDTQYF. This sequence joins TRBV20-1 and TRBJ2-3; possibly TRBD1 for D (6 bases). The CDR3 consists of 15 residues. The V and J ends lost 6 bases and 0 bases respectively, with 16 bases between them. Germline V lookup: CDR1 DFQATT, CDR2 SNEGSKA (reference sequence).

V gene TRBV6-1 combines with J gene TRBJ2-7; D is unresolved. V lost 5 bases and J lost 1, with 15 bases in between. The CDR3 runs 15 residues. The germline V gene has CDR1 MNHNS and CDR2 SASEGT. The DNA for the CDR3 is TGTGCCAGCAGTCCATACGACCCCTTTTCCTACGAGCAGTACTTC. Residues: CASSPYDPFSYEQYF.

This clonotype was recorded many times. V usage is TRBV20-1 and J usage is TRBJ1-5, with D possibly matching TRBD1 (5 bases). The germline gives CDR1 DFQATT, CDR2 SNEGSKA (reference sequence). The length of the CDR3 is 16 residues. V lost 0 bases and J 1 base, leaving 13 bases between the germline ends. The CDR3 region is CSARDLVRGSNQPQHF. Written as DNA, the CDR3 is TGCAGTGCTAGAGATCTAGTGAGGGGCAGCAATCAGCCCCAGCATTTT.

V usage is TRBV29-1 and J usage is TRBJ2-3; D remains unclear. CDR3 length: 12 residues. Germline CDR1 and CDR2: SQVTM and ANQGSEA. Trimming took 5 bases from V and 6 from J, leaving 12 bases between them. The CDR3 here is CSVPESVDTQYF. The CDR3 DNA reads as TGCAGCGTTCCCGAATCTGTCGATACGCAGTATTTT.

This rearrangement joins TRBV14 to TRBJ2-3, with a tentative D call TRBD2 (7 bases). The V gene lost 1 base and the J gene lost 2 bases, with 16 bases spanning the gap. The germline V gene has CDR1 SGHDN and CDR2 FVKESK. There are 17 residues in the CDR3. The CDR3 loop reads CASSQGVAGAYTDTQYF. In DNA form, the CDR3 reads TGTGCCAGCAGCCAAGGAGTGGCGGGGGCCTACACAGATACGCAGTATTTT.

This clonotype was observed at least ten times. CDR3 sequence reads: CASSSTGGPDTQYF. In DNA form, the CDR3 reads TGTGCCAGCTCATCGACCGGGGGGCCAGATACGCAGTATTTT. The chain recombines TRBV18 with TRBJ2-3, with D maybe TRBD2 (7 bases). The germline V gene encodes CDR1 KGHSH and CDR2 LQKENI. V shed 5 bases and J shed 4 bases, with 13 bases lying between them. This CDR3 spans 14 amino acids.

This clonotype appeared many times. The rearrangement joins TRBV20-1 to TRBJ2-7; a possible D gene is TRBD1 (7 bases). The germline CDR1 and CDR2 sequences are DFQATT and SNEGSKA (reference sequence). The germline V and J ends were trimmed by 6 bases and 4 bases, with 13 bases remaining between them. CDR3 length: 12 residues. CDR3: CSARGTVYEQYV. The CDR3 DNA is TGCAGTGCCCGGGGGACAGTGTACGAGCAGTACGTC.

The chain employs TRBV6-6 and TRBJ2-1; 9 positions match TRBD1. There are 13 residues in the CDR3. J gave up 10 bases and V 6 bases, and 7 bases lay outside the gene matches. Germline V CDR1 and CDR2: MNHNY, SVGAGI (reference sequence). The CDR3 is CASRKGQGTEQFF. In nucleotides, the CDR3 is TGTGCCAGCAGGAAGGGACAGGGAACGGAGCAGTTCTTC.

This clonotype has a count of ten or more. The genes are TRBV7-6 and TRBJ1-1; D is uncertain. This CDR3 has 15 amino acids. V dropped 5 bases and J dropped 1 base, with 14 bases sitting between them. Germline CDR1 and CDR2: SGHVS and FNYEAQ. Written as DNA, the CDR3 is TGTGCCAGCAGCCAAGGGTTGGGGAGGAACACTGAAGCTTTCTTT. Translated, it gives CASSQGLGRNTEAFF. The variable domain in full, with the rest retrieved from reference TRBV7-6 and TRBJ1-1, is GAGVSQSPRYKVTKRGQDVALRCDPISGHVSLYWYRQALGQGPEFLTYFNYEAQQDKSGLPNDRFSAERPEGSISTLTIQRTEQRDSAMYRCASSQGLGRNTEAFFGQGTRLTVV.

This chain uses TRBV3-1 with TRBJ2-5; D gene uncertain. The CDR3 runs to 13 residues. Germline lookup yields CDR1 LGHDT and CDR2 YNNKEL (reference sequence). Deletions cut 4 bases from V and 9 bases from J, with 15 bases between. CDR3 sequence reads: CASSLRGTPPQYF. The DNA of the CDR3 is TGTGCCAGCAGCCTAAGAGGTACGCCACCCCAGTACTTC.

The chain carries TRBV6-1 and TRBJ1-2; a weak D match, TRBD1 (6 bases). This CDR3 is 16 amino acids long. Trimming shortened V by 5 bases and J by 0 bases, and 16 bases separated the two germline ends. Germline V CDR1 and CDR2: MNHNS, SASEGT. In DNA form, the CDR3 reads TGTGCCAGCAGTCCCACCACCGGGACATCTAACTATGGCTACACCTTC. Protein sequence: CASSPTTGTSNYGYTF.

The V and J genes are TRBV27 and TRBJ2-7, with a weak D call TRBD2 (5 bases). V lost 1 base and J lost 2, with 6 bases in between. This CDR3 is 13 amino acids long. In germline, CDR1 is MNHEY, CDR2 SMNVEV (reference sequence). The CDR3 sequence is CASSLFGAYEQYF. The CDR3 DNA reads TGTGCCAGCAGTTTATTCGGGGCCTACGAGCAGTACTTC.

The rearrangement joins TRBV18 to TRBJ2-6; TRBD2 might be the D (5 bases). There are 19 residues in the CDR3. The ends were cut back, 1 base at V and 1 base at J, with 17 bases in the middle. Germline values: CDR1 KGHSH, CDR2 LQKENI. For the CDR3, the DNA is TGTGCCAGCTCACCACGTTTATCAGGCGAGGGTTCTGGGGCCAACGTCCTGACTTTC. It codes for CASSPRLSGEGSGANVLTF.

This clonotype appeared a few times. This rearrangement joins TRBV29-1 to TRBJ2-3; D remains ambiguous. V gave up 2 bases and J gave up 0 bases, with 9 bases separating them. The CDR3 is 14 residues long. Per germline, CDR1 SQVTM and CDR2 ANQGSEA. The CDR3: CSVERADSTDTQYF. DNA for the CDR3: TGCAGCGTTGAAAGGGCGGATAGCACAGATACGCAGTATTTT.

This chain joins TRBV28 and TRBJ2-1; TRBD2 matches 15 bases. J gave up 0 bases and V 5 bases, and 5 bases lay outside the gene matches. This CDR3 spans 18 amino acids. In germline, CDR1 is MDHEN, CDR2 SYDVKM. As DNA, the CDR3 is TGTGCCAGCAGTCCCCCGGGACTAGCGGGAGGCTCCTACAATGAGCAGTTCTTC. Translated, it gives CASSPPGLAGGSYNEQFF.

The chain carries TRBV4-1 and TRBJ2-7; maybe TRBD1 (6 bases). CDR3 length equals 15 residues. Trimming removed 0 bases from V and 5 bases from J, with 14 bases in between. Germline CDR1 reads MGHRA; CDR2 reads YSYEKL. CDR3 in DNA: TGCGCCAGCAGCCAAGAATGGAACAGGGCTGACGAGCAGTACTTC. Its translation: CASSQEWNRADEQYF.

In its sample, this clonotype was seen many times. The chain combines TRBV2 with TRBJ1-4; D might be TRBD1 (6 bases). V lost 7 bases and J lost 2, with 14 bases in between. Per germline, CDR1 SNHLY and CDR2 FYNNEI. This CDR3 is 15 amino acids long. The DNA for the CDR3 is TGTGCCAGCAACCCCCGGGACACCACTAATGAAAAACTGTTTTTT. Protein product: CASNPRDTTNEKLFF. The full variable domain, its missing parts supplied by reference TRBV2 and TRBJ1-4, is EPEVTQTPSHQVTQMGQEVILRCVPISNHLYFYWYRQILGQKVEFLVSFYNNEISEKSEIFDDQFSVERPDGSNFTLKIRSTKLEDSAMYFCASNPRDTTNEKLFFGSGTQLSVL.

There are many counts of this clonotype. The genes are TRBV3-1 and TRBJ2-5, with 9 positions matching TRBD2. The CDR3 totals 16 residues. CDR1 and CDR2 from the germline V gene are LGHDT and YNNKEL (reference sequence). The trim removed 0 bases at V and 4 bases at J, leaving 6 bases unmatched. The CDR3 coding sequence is TGTGCCAGCAGCCAAGAGGGGGCGACTAGCGGAGAGACCCAGTACTTC. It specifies CASSQEGATSGETQYF.

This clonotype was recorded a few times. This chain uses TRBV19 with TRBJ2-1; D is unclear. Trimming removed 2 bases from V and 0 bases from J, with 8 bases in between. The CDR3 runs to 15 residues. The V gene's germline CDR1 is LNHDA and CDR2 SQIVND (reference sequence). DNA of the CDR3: TGTGCCAGTAGTATAACGGGTAGCTCCTACAATGAGCAGTTCTTC. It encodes CASSITGSSYNEQFF.

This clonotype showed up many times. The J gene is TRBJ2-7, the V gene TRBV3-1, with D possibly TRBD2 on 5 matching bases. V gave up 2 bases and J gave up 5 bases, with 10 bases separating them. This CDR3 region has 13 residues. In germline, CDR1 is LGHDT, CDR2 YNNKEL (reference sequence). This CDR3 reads CASSQCSVDEQYV. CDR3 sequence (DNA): TGTGCCAGCAGCCAATGTAGCGTAGACGAGCAGTACGTC.

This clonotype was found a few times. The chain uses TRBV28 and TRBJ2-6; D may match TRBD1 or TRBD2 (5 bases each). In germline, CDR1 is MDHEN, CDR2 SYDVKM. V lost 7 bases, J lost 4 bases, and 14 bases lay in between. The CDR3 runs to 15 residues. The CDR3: CASTMGVAGANVLTF. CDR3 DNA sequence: TGTGCCAGCACCATGGGGGTTGCCGGGGCCAACGTCCTGACTTTC.

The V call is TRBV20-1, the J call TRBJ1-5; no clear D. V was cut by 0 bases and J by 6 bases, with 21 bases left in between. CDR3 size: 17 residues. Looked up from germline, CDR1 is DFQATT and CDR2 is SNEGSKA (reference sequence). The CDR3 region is CSARDHEAYTNGQPQHF. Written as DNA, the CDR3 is TGCAGTGCTAGAGATCACGAGGCGTATACAAACGGTCAGCCCCAGCATTTT.